The 17 T cell receptor beta chains reported below all come from one sample, sequenced in a study of regulatory T cells in long-lasting Graves disease. Libraries of TCR beta came from iRepertoire HTBI primers plus Arm-PCR of CDR3 regions. MiXCR was run by TCRdb on the multiplex PCR reads, yielding one entry per CDR3 protein. The profile covers 300,000 to 450,000 distinct CDR3 sequences, with less than 20% appearing a single time and 22% taken by the ten largest. The time point was: newly diagnosed GD, antithyroid drugs for less than 3 months. Researchers made the TCR library from RNA that was extracted from PBMCs. This specimen was peripheral blood mononuclear cells (PBMCs), taken at new diagnosis, from a patient treated with antithyroid drugs. Every receptor here comes from a female donor with Graves disease.

This clonotype was counted many times. The gene calls are TRBV12-3 or TRBV12-4 and TRBJ1-2; TRBD1 agrees at 10 bases. V shed 7 bases, J shed 4 bases, and the junction held 15 bases outside the gene matches. This CDR3 is built from 17 residues. Written as DNA, the CDR3 is TGTGCCAGCATCATGACGGGACAGGGGAGATTTAGCTATGGCTACACCTTC. This gives the protein CASIMTGQGRFSYGYTF.

Note on this clonotype: A much larger clone differs from this one at a single base, so this may be a read error. The V gene is TRBV7-2, the J gene TRBJ2-2; D is unresolved. The CDR3 is 16 amino acids. From germline, CDR1 is SGHTA and CDR2 FQGNSA. In DNA form, the CDR3 reads TGTGCCTGCAGCCCCCTCATGGCAGCAAACACCGGGGAGCTGTTTTTT. It encodes CACSPLMAANTGELFF.

Notes on this clonotype: A much bigger clone sits one base away, suggesting this may be a read error. This chain uses TRBV11-2 with TRBJ2-4; the D is unclear. CDR3 length equals 14 residues. CDR1 is SGHAT and CDR2 is FQNNGV in the germline V gene. The CDR3 sequence: CAGSLLLFKNIQYF. The DNA for the CDR3 is TGTGCCGGCAGCTTACTACTCTTTAAAAACATTCAGTACTTC.

This clonotype was recorded at least ten times. The V and J genes are TRBV2 and TRBJ2-2; TRBD2 is a possible D gene (6 bases). Germline V gene data show CDR1 as SNHLY and CDR2 as FYNNEI. This CDR3 comprises 12 residues. Between the trimmed V and J ends, which lost 3 bases and 7 bases, there was a span of 6 bases. This chain's CDR3 is CASSEGGGELFF. For the CDR3, the DNA is TGTGCCAGCAGTGAGGGGGGCGGGGAGCTGTTTTTT.

This clonotype was seen repeatedly, ten times or more. This chain joins TRBV3-1 and TRBJ2-5, with TRBD1 as a possible D gene (6 bases). Germline CDR1 LGHDT, CDR2 YNNKEL (reference sequence). The ends were cut back, 0 bases at V and 4 bases at J, with 18 bases in the middle. This CDR3 contains 17 residues. The CDR3 DNA reads TGTGCCAGCAGCCAAGATCAGGGGATCCCCAGGGGAGAGACCCAGTACTTC. It encodes CASSQDQGIPRGETQYF.

The CDR3 DNA reads as TGTGCCAGCAGTTTGAAGGACTACGCCTACGAGCAGTACTTC. This gives the protein CASSLKDYAYEQYF. This chain links TRBV12-3 or TRBV12-4 with TRBJ2-7; perhaps TRBD2 as D (6 bases). Between the trimmed V and J ends, which lost 3 bases and 2 bases, there was a span of 11 bases. This CDR3 region has 14 residues.

Ten or more counts support this clonotype. This CDR3 reads CATSWAPGTDTQYF. The CDR3 nucleotides read TGTGCCACCTCGTGGGCCCCGGGGACAGATACGCAGTATTTT. V and J are TRBV12-3 or TRBV12-4 and TRBJ2-3, with a possible D match to TRBD2 (5 bases). With 10 bases removed from V and 3 bases from J, the gap between germline ends came to 17 bases. This CDR3 has 14 residues.

This clonotype was seen many times. One junction end disagrees with the germline gene, perhaps due to a read error. The chain is built from TRBV5-1 and TRBJ1-1; 8 bases align to TRBD1. Germline CDR1 is SGHRS and CDR2 is YFSETQ. The CDR3 consists of 14 residues. This CDR3 is CASSSDRGHTEAFF. CDR3 nucleotides: TGTGCCAGCAGCTCAGACAGGGGTCACACTGAAGCTTTCTTT.

In this sample, this clonotype turned up a few times. This chain uses TRBV27 with TRBJ2-7; the D is unclear. Trimming pared 2 bases from V and 3 bases from J, leaving 11 bases between. Germline CDR1 is MNHEY and CDR2 is SMNVEV (reference sequence). The CDR3 has 14 residues. DNA for the CDR3: TGTGCCAGCAGTTTAAGGCCGTCTTACTACGAGCAGTACTTC. Encoded protein: CASSLRPSYYEQYF.

This clonotype has a count of ten or more. J is TRBJ1-2 and V is TRBV6-1, with D unclear. The CDR3 totals 16 residues. Germline-derived CDR1 and CDR2 are MNHNS and SASEGT. Deletions cut 6 bases from V and 0 bases from J, with 17 bases between. The CDR3: CASRYRSPRANYGYTF. DNA for the CDR3: TGTGCCAGCAGGTACCGATCGCCCCGCGCTAACTATGGCTACACCTTC.

Only a few counts were recorded for this clonotype. J is TRBJ1-5 and V is TRBV6-2 or TRBV6-3, with D uncertain. CDR3 length equals 11 residues. Germline V gene sequence: CDR1 MNHEY, CDR2 SVGEGT. Trimming removed 10 bases from V and 8 bases from J, with 12 bases in between. CDR3: CATGLEEPQHF. The CDR3 DNA follows: TGTGCCACCGGGCTGGAGGAGCCCCAGCATTTT.

Regarding this clonotype: Just one base apart from a much larger clone, this may be a read error. The J gene is TRBJ1-2, the V gene TRBV28; D gene unclear. This CDR3 is built from 12 residues. V was cut by 6 bases and J by 2 bases, with 7 bases left in between. CDR1 MDHEN and CDR2 SYDVKM come from the germline V gene. The CDR3 coding sequence is TGTGCCAGCAGCCAGCCAAACTATGGCTACACCTTC. This codes for CASSQPNYGYTF.

In its sample, this clonotype was seen many times. The chain's CDR3 is CASSQESLANYGYTF. The CDR3 bases are TGTGCCAGCAGCCAGGAGTCTTTGGCTAACTATGGCTACACCTTC. The J gene is TRBJ1-2, the V gene TRBV2; no reliable D call. The germline V gene encodes CDR1 SNHLY and CDR2 FYNNEI. The V and J ends lost 6 bases and 0 bases respectively, with 14 bases between them. The CDR3 extends over 15 amino acids. The whole variable domain, remainder taken from reference TRBV2 and TRBJ1-2, is EPEVTQTPSHQVTQMGQEVILRCVPISNHLYFYWYRQILGQKVEFLVSFYNNEISEKSEIFDDQFSVERPDGSNFTLKIRSTKLEDSAMYFCASSQESLANYGYTFGSGTRLTVV.

This clonotype has ten or more counts. The chain combines TRBV11-2 with TRBJ2-3; tentative D call: TRBD2 (6 bases). V was clipped by 8 bases and J by 4 bases, with 16 bases between them. CDR1 SGHAT and CDR2 FQNNGV come from the germline V gene. This CDR3 contains 14 residues. CDR3 in DNA: TGTGCCAGCCTAGGAGGGGATCGGTCAGATACGCAGTATTTT. Amino acid sequence: CASLGGDRSDTQYF.

This clonotype occurred many times. The chain carries TRBV29-1 and TRBJ1-2; D is perhaps TRBD1 (6 bases). Trimming cost V 3 bases and J 6 bases, with 20 bases left between them. Germline lookup yields CDR1 SQVTM and CDR2 ANQGSEA. The CDR3 covers 15 residues. DNA of the CDR3: TGCAGCGTTGATGGGGGCCGCCTCCTGGCTGATGGCTACACCTTC. Translated, it gives CSVDGGRLLADGYTF.

This clonotype was seen repeatedly, ten times or more. The chain combines TRBV11-2 with TRBJ2-3, with 8 bases matching TRBD1. Germline assignment: CDR1 SGHAT and CDR2 FQNNGV. CDR3 length: 16 amino acids. V was clipped by 1 base and J by 2 bases; unmatched bases: 5. The CDR3 bases are TGTGCCAGCAGCTTAGCCACGACAGGGGTCACAGATACGCAGTATTTT. Protein product: CASSLATTGVTDTQYF. Together with reference TRBV11-2 and TRBJ2-3, the CDR3 gives the full variable domain: EAGVAQSPRYKIIEKRQSVAFWCNPISGHATLYWYQQILGQGPKLLIQFQNNGVVDDSQLPKDRFSAERLKGVDSTLKIQPAKLEDSAVYLCASSLATTGVTDTQYFGPGTRLTVL.

Ten or more counts support this clonotype. The chain carries TRBV2 and TRBJ2-7; 12 nucleotides agree with TRBD1. CDR3 length equals 15 residues. Per germline, CDR1 SNHLY and CDR2 FYNNEI. The J segment lost 3 bases and the V segment lost 4 bases, leaving 4 bases of the junction unmatched. The CDR3, as DNA: TGTGCCAGCAGTGGCGGGGACAGGGGGCACTACGAGCAGTACTTC. It codes for CASSGGDRGHYEQYF.